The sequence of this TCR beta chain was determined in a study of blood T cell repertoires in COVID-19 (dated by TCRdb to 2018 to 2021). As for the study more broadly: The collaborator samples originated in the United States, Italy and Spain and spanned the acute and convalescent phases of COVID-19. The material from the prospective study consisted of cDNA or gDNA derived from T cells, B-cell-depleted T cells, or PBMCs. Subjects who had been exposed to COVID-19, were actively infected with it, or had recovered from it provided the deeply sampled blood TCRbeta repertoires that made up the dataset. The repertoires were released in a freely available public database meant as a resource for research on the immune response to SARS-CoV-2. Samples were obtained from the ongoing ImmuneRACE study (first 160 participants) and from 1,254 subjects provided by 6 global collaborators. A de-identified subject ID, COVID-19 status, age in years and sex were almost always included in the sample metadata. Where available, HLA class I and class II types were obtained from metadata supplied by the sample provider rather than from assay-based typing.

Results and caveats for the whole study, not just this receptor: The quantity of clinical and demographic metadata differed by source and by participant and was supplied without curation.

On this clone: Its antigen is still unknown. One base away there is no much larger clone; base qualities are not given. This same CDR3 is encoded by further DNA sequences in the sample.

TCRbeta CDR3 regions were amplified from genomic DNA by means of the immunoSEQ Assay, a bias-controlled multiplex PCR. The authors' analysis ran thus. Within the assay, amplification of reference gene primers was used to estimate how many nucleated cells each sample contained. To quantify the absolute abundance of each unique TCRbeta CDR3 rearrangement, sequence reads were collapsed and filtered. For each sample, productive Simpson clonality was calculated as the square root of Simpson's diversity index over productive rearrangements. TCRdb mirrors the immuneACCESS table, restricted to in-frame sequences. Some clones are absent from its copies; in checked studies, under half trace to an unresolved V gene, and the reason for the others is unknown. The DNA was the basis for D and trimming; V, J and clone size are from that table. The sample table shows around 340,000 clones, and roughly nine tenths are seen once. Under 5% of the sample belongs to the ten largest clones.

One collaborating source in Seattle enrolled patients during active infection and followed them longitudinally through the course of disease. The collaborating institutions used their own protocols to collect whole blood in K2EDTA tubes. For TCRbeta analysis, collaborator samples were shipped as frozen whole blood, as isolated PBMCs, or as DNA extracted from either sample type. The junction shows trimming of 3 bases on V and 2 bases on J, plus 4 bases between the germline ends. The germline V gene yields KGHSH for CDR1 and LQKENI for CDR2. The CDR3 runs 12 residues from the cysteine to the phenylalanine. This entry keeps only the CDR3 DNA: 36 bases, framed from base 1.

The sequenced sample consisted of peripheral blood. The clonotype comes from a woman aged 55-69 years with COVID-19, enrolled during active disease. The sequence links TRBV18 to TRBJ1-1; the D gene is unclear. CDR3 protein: CASSPSNTEAFF. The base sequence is TGTGCCAGCTCACCCTCTAACACTGAAGCTTTCTTT.